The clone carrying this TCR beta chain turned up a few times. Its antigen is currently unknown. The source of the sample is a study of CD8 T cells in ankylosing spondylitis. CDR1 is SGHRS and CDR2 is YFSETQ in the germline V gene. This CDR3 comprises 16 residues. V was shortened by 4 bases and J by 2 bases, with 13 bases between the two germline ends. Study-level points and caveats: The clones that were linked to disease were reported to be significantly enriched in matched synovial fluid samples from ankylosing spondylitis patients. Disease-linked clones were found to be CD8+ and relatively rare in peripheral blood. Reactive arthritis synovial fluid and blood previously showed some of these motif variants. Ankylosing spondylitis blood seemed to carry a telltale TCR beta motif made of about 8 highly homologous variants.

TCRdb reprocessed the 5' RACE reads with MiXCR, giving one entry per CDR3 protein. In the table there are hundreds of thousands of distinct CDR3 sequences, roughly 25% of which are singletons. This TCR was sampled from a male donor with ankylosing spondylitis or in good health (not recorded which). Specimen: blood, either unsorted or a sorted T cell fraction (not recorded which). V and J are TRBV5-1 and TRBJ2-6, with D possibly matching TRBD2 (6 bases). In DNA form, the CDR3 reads TGCGCCAGCAGCACGGCGGGAATGGCTGGGGCCAACGTCCTGACTTTC. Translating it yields CASSTAGMAGANVLTF.